This TCR beta chain was observed in a study of cytomegalovirus exposure and HLA in healthy donors. Overall study findings and caveats: Many donors carried some public TCRs, although rarity characterized most TCR sequences.

60 Vbeta and 13 Jbeta primers were used in PCR. Only in-frame clones appear in the TCRdb table, and some are missing; sequencing was by immunoSEQ multiplex PCR. Among some 80,000 clones listed, 60% to 85% were seen once. By sample share, this clone is large. Its antigen is unknown. V lost 1 base, J lost 2 bases, and 9 bases lay in between. CDR3 size: 14 residues. From germline, CDR1 is MDHEN and CDR2 SYDVKM. V and J are TRBV28 and TRBJ2-7; TRBD1 might be the D (5 bases). The sequenced material came from PBMCs. This clonotype originated in a man between 18 and 29 years old in good health and CMV-seropositive. The CDR3 spells CASSLYGATYEQYF. In DNA, the CDR3 is TGTGCCAGCAGTTTATATGGGGCCACCTACGAGCAGTACTTC.